The sequence of this T cell receptor beta chain was determined in a study of OX40 agonist ivuxolimab in advanced cancers. Across the study: Intravenous ivuxolimab was administered to patients every 2 weeks at 0.01 to 10 mg/kg.

Clones were sequenced by immunoSEQ multiplex PCR, and TCRdb holds only the in-frame ones, with some missing. The sample includes tens of thousands of clones, 74% seen only once; the top ten take less than 20%. This CDR3 has 12 amino acids. The V end was cut by 6 bases, the J end by 6 bases, with 11 bases between. Per the germline V gene, CDR1 is SGHAT and CDR2 is FQNNGV. This chain connects TRBV11-2 to TRBJ1-2; D gene uncertain. The receptor was derived from an adult with an advanced solid tumor such as melanoma, head and neck, liver or kidney cancer. Sequenced here: CD4+ or CD8+ T cells sorted from blood, sampled in a trial of the OX40 agonist ivuxolimab. The DNA of the CDR3 is TGTGCCAGCAGTTCTTTATACGATGGCTACACCTTC. It is translated as CASSSLYDGYTF.